The 31 T cell receptor beta chains below were found in one sample sequenced in a study of spatial heterogeneity in lung cancer (dated by TCRdb to the late 2010s). Taken with the paper, the label for time point translates to: sample taken at primary tumor resection. Libraries were made using 5' RACE. Sequencer: NextSeq 500. TCRdb applied fastp at Q25 and MiXCR to the public reads, then kept only in-frame beta chains. A single entry per CDR3 protein holds the most common genes and DNA from its merged rows. The table for this sample lists roughly 39,000 distinct CDR3 sequences; 7.5% of them were counted only once. The ten largest make up approximately 30% of the sample. The material sequenced was PBMCs, taken at surgery. The receptors come from a male donor with early-stage non-small cell lung cancer.

The table lists this clonotype with many counts. The V gene is TRBV20-1, the J gene TRBJ1-6, with D possibly being TRBD1 (6 bases). V lost 0 bases and J 7 bases, leaving 13 bases between the germline ends. Germline loops: CDR1 DFQATT, CDR2 SNEGSKA (reference sequence). The CDR3 is made up of 15 amino acids. The CDR3 region has the DNA TGCAGTGCTAGAGATTCCAGGGGCAGGAATTCACCCCTCCACTTT. Encoded protein: CSARDSRGRNSPLHF.

This clonotype was found a few times. This sequence joins TRBV7-3 and TRBJ2-1, with 11 bases identical to TRBD2. Looked up from germline, CDR1 is SGHTA and CDR2 is FQGTGA. The trim removed 1 base at V and 7 bases at J, leaving 6 bases unmatched. The length of the CDR3 is 16 residues. The chain's CDR3 is CASSLNSGRAGNEQFF. The CDR3 DNA reads TGTGCCAGCAGCTTAAATAGCGGGAGGGCCGGTAATGAGCAGTTCTTC.

This clonotype came up many times. The CDR3 sequence: CASSYAGTRGAPQHF. The CDR3 coding sequence is TGTGCCAGCAGCTACGCCGGGACAAGGGGGGCTCCCCAGCATTTT. The genes are TRBV7-2 and TRBJ1-5, with D possibly TRBD1 on 6 matching bases. The CDR3 sequence is 15 residues long. V was clipped by 4 bases and J by 10 bases, with 20 bases between them. In germline, CDR1 is SGHTA, CDR2 FQGNSA.

This clonotype was observed at least ten times. The chain links TRBV6-5 to TRBJ2-7; a weak D match, TRBD2 (6 bases). Trimming left V 3 bases short and J 4 bases short, with 13 bases between. The germline V gene has CDR1 MNHEY and CDR2 SVGAGI. CDR3 length: 14 amino acids. CDR3 nucleotide sequence: TGTGCCAGCAGTTATGGCCCGGGGACTTACGAGCAGTACGTC. It is translated as CASSYGPGTYEQYV.

The table lists this clonotype with many counts. CDR3 bases: TGCGCCAGCAGAATGTCCACGGGTAACACTGAAGCTTTCTTT. Translating gives CASRMSTGNTEAFF. The chain couples TRBV4-1 to TRBJ1-1; D is unclear. The germline V and J ends were trimmed by 6 bases and 2 bases, with 13 bases remaining between them. Germline-derived CDR1 and CDR2 are MGHRA and YSYEKL. The CDR3 is 14 residues long.

The table lists this clonotype with many counts. The V gene is TRBV7-2, the J gene TRBJ1-4; D ambiguous. This CDR3 is 15 amino acids long. CDR1 is SGHTA, CDR2 FQGNSA, per germline. Trimming left V 5 bases short and J 0 bases short, with 10 bases between. CDR3 coding DNA: TGTGCCAGCAGCCCAGACGGTGCAACTAATGAAAAACTGTTTTTT. It specifies CASSPDGATNEKLFF.

This clonotype was observed at least ten times. The V gene is TRBV24-1, the J gene TRBJ2-2, with 9 nucleotides matching TRBD1. V shed 7 bases, J shed 4 bases, and the junction held 3 bases outside the gene matches. The CDR3 is made up of 14 amino acids. CDR1 and CDR2 from the germline V gene are KGHDR and SFDVKD. The CDR3 DNA reads as TGTGCCACCAGAGAGACAGGGGGCACCGGGGAGCTGTTTTTT. Translating gives CATRETGGTGELFF.

The sample holds a few counts of this clonotype. The genes are TRBV18 and TRBJ2-2, with 7 bases aligning to TRBD1. V lost 5 bases to trimming and J lost 2 bases; unmatched junction nucleotides: 8. Germline assignment: CDR1 KGHSH and CDR2 LQKENI. The CDR3 loop spans 16 amino acids. DNA of the CDR3: TGTGCCAGCTCATGGAAGGAAGGGGGCAACACCGGGGAGCTGTTTTTT. It codes for CASSWKEGGNTGELFF.

This clonotype was counted ten times or more. The genes are TRBV9 and TRBJ2-1; D call uncertain. V was clipped by 0 bases and J by 7 bases, with 11 bases between them. Looked up from germline, CDR1 is SGDLS and CDR2 is YYNGEE. CDR3 size: 14 residues. The CDR3 spells CASSVDSLRNEQFF. The CDR3 DNA reads as TGTGCCAGCAGCGTAGATTCTTTACGGAATGAGCAGTTCTTC.

This clonotype occurred a few times. The CDR3: CSARVQTGGSYEQYF. In DNA form, the CDR3 reads TGCAGTGCTAGAGTCCAGACAGGGGGCTCCTACGAGCAGTACTTC. The chain is built from TRBV20-1 and TRBJ2-7; 9 bases match TRBD1. The CDR3 is made up of 15 amino acids. CDR1 DFQATT and CDR2 SNEGSKA come from the germline V gene (reference sequence). J lost 0 bases, V lost 1 base, and 4 bases had no gene match.

The J gene is TRBJ2-2, the V gene TRBV11-2; unclear D gene. The CDR3 has 15 amino acids. Germline CDR1 reads SGHAT; CDR2 reads FQNNGV. V was pared by 3 bases and J by 2 bases, with 10 bases between. The CDR3 region is CASSFRSLNTGELFF. The CDR3 nucleotides read TGTGCCAGCAGCTTCCGGTCACTTAACACCGGGGAGCTGTTTTTT.

This clonotype was found many times. This chain uses TRBV11-2 with TRBJ1-2, with D maybe TRBD1 (5 bases). Germline CDR1 SGHAT, CDR2 FQNNGV. Trimming pared 0 bases from V and 0 bases from J, leaving 14 bases between. CDR3 size: 17 residues. CDR3 sequence reads: CASSLDSRPGANYGYTF. The CDR3 region has the DNA TGTGCCAGCAGCTTAGATTCTCGCCCGGGGGCTAACTATGGCTACACCTTC.

In this sample, this clonotype turned up a few times. This sequence joins TRBV9 and TRBJ1-2; D remains ambiguous. Germline V gives CDR1 SGDLS, CDR2 YYNGEE. The V end lost 0 bases, the J end lost 4 bases, and 16 bases lay between the germline ends. The CDR3 runs 16 residues. CDR3 sequence: CASSVDPKAQLYGYTF. The CDR3 DNA follows: TGTGCCAGCAGCGTAGACCCCAAGGCACAGCTCTATGGCTACACCTTC.

The rearrangement uses TRBV20-1 and TRBJ2-3; the D is unclear. Germline V gene lookup returns CDR1 DFQATT and CDR2 SNEGSKA (reference sequence). This CDR3 has 10 amino acids. The V gene lost 6 bases and the J gene lost 6 bases, with 7 bases spanning the gap. CDR3 nucleotide sequence: TGCAGTGCCACGTGGGATACGCAGTATTTT. This translates into CSATWDTQYF.

This clonotype was found many times. The gene calls are TRBV29-1 and TRBJ2-3; 7 positions agree with TRBD1. V was clipped by 5 bases and J by 2 bases; unmatched bases: 7. The CDR3 contains 14 residues. CDR1 SQVTM and CDR2 ANQGSEA come from the germline V gene. DNA of the CDR3: TGCAGCGTTCAGGAGGACAGGTTCACAGATACGCAGTATTTT. Translated: CSVQEDRFTDTQYF.

This clonotype was seen a single time. This chain links TRBV3-1 with TRBJ1-4; D possibly corresponds to TRBD1 (6 bases). V was pared by 4 bases and J by 10 bases, with 16 bases between. CDR1 is LGHDT and CDR2 is YNNKEL in the germline V gene (reference sequence). CDR3 length: 14 residues. The CDR3 sequence is CASSPYRVGGKLFF. CDR3 DNA sequence: TGTGCCAGCAGCCCTTACAGGGTAGGGGGAAAACTGTTTTTT.

This clonotype was seen at least ten times. The gene calls are TRBV2 and TRBJ2-7; 8 bases map to TRBD1. The CDR3 totals 12 residues. CDR1 and CDR2 from the germline V gene are SNHLY and FYNNEI. The V gene end was trimmed by 6 bases and the J gene end by 3 bases; junction bases not matched to a gene: 1. The CDR3 DNA reads as TGTGCCAGCAGGGGACAGGTCTACGAGCAGTACGTC. Its protein product is CASRGQVYEQYV.

This clonotype turned up a few times. CDR3 sequence (DNA): TGTGCCAGCAGGACTCCTTCCGAGCGAGCTTTCTTT. Amino acids: CASRTPSERAFF. J is TRBJ1-1 and V is TRBV6-5; D gene unclear. CDR1 MNHEY and CDR2 SVGAGI come from the germline V gene. V lost 6 bases and J lost 10, with 15 bases in between. The CDR3 has 12 amino acids.

V is TRBV6-2 or TRBV6-3 and J is TRBJ1-6; D is unclear. The CDR3 consists of 16 residues. Trimming pared 0 bases from V and 6 bases from J, leaving 12 bases between. CDR1 and CDR2 from the germline V gene are MNHEY and SVGEGT. The CDR3: CASSYSKARFNSPLHF. The CDR3 coding sequence is TGTGCCAGCAGTTACTCGAAAGCGCGGTTTAATTCACCCCTCCACTTT.

This clonotype was detected a few times. The J gene is TRBJ2-2, the V gene TRBV6-5; 8 bases are a match to TRBD2. CDR1 is MNHEY, CDR2 SVGAGI, per germline. V gave up 4 bases and J gave up 4 bases; unmatched junction bases: 5. The CDR3 covers 15 residues. CDR3 coding DNA: TGTGCCAGCAGTTTCGGGACTAGTGGCACCGGGGAGCTGTTTTTT. Its protein product is CASSFGTSGTGELFF.

This clonotype was counted at least ten times. This CDR3 is CASRSGQILAGGPNSYNEQFF. As DNA, the CDR3 is TGTGCCAGCAGATCGGGACAGATCCTAGCGGGAGGGCCAAACTCCTACAATGAGCAGTTCTTC. V gene TRBV6-1 combines with J gene TRBJ2-1, with 12 bases fitting TRBD2. J lost 0 bases, V lost 6 bases, and 18 bases had no gene match. Germline assignment: CDR1 MNHNS and CDR2 SASEGT. This CDR3 has 21 residues.

This rearrangement joins TRBV3-1 to TRBJ2-2; a possible D gene is TRBD2 (5 bases). The germline V gene encodes CDR1 LGHDT and CDR2 YNNKEL (reference sequence). CDR3 size: 14 residues. V lost 1 base to trimming and J lost 6 bases, with 9 bases between them. CDR3 protein: CASSQARAPGELFF. CDR3 in DNA: TGTGCCAGCAGCCAAGCGCGGGCCCCCGGGGAGCTGTTTTTT.

This chain uses TRBV6-5 with TRBJ2-1; 12 positions match TRBD2. This CDR3 region has 18 residues. CDR1 is MNHEY and CDR2 is SVGAGI in the germline V gene. Losses at the gene ends were 2 bases for V and 3 bases for J; bases not matched to a gene: 8. The CDR3 DNA sequence: TGTGCCAGCAGTTACCGGACTAGCGGGAAGTATAGCTACAATGAGCAGTTCTTC. Translating gives CASSYRTSGKYSYNEQFF.

V is TRBV12-5 and J is TRBJ2-1; 10 nucleotides match TRBD2. Germline CDR1 LGHNT, CDR2 FRNRAP. V trimming: 3 bases; J trimming: 4 bases; junction bases outside the gene matches: 9. The CDR3 loop spans 17 amino acids. In DNA form, the CDR3 reads TGTGCTAGTGGTTTTTCTAGCGGGGGCCGCAAATACAATGAGCAGTTCTTC. Its protein is CASGFSSGGRKYNEQFF. Based on the CDR3 plus reference TRBV12-5 and TRBJ2-1, the full variable domain is DARVTQTPRHKVTEMGQEVTMRCQPILGHNTVFWYRQTMMQGLELLAYFRNRAPLDDSGMPKDRFSAEMPDATLATLKIQPSEPRDSAVYFCASGFSSGGRKYNEQFFGPGTRLTVL.

This clonotype was observed at least ten times. The chain combines TRBV3-1 with TRBJ2-3, with D possibly TRBD2 on 5 matching bases. The germline V gene encodes CDR1 LGHDT and CDR2 YNNKEL (reference sequence). The CDR3 totals 16 residues. Trimming removed 4 bases at V and 6 bases at J, with 20 bases between. The CDR3 loop reads CASSLRAPHWVDTQYF. CDR3 DNA: TGTGCCAGCAGCCTGAGGGCTCCCCATTGGGTGGATACGCAGTATTTT.

This clonotype occurred many times. The chain is built from TRBV12-3 or TRBV12-4 and TRBJ2-1; 7 positions match TRBD2. Trimming removed 3 bases from V and 0 bases from J; junction bases left unmatched: 5. CDR3 length: 16 amino acids. Here the CDR3 reads CASSLPSGYSYNEQFF. As DNA, the CDR3 is TGTGCCAGCAGTTTGCCTAGCGGATACTCCTACAATGAGCAGTTCTTC.

This clonotype has more than one count but fewer than ten. The rearrangement links TRBV7-2 to TRBJ2-5; 9 bases line up with TRBD2. Germline V CDR1 and CDR2: SGHTA, FQGNSA. The CDR3 is 13 residues long. V dropped 8 bases and J dropped 5; count of bases not matched to a gene: 6. The CDR3 DNA follows: TGTGCCAGCTTGGCGGGAGGGCAGGAGACCCAGTACTTC. Protein sequence: CASLAGGQETQYF.

Concerning this clonotype: This may come from a read error, since a much larger clone is one base off. The chain's CDR3 is CASSEFPDSYNEQFF. CDR3 nucleotide sequence: TGTGCCAGCAGTGAATTTCCGGACAGTTACAATGAGCAGTTCTTC. V gene TRBV2 combines with J gene TRBJ2-1; D may be TRBD1 (6 bases). Germline lookup yields CDR1 SNHLY and CDR2 FYNNEI. The CDR3 is 15 residues long. The V and J ends lost 2 bases and 4 bases respectively, with 12 bases between them.

Written as DNA, the CDR3 is TGTGCCAGCAGCTTAGGACAGGGAAACACAGATACGCAGTATTTT. This gives the protein CASSLGQGNTDTQYF. The V call is TRBV13, the J call TRBJ2-3; D may be TRBD1 (6 bases). CDR1 and CDR2 from the germline V gene are PRHDT and FYEKMQ (reference sequence). V shed 0 bases and J shed 2 bases, with 9 bases lying between them. The CDR3 is 15 residues long.

In its sample, this clonotype was seen many times. This chain links TRBV24-1 with TRBJ1-2; D is ambiguous. Trimming took off 2 bases at V and 5 bases at J, with 5 bases between the two ends. This CDR3 is built from 12 residues. The germline gives CDR1 KGHDR, CDR2 SFDVKD. CDR3 loop: CATSDYSYGYTF. The CDR3 nucleotides read TGTGCCACCAGTGATTACAGTTATGGCTACACCTTC.

This clonotype was counted many times. The chain carries TRBV20-1 and TRBJ2-3; 9 bases map to TRBD2. The CDR3 covers 17 residues. Germline V gene data show CDR1 as DFQATT and CDR2 as SNEGSKA (reference sequence). The J segment lost 0 bases and the V segment lost 3 bases, leaving 10 bases of the junction unmatched. The CDR3 nucleotides are TGCAGTGCTAGTAATCGGCTAGCGGGAACTAGCACAGATACGCAGTATTTT. Amino acids: CSASNRLAGTSTDTQYF.